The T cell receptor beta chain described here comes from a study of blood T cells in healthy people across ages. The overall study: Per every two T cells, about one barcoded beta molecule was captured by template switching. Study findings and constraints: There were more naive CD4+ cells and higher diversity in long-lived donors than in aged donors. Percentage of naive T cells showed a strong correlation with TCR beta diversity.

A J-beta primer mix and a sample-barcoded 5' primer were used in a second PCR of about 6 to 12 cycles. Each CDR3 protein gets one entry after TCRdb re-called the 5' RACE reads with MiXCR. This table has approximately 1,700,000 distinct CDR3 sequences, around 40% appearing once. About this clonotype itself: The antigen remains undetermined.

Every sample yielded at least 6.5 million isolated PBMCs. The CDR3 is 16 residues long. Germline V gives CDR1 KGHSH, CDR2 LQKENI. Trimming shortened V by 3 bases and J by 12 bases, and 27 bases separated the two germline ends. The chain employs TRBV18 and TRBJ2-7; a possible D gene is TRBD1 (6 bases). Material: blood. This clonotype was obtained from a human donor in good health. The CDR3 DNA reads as TGTGCCAGCTCACCCCCTCTACAGGGCAGGGGAGAGACCCGGTACTTC. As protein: CASSPPLQGRGETRYF.